This TCR beta chain was obtained from a study of long-term antiretroviral therapy in people with HIV (dated 2022 in TCRdb). Regarding the research as a whole: Collection of the earliest samples took place about a decade ahead of the 2015 WHO recommendation for immediate ART, at a time when ART was typically delayed until CD4 counts fell. A retrospective serial study tested whether ART initiation and durable HIV suppression were associated with changes in peripheral blood TRB repertoire composition and diversity. A total of around 190 cryopreserved PBMC samples came from a few dozen adults with confirmed HIV infection and were collected serially over a mean of around 6 years (range 1-12). Among the approximately 30 participants with HIV, about 11 were female. No cross-contamination during QIAcube processing turned up in test extractions that ran a monoclonal T-cell line alongside 30 to 35 polyclonal samples.

Note on this clone: There is no known antigen for this receptor. Base-call qualities are not available, and no considerably larger clone is one nucleotide away.

Study-wide conclusions, independent of this receptor: The samples span the years 2004 to 2017, and the ART regimens used at that time may not be as effective as current regimens. Because cell numbers in pre-ART samples were limited, unsorted PBMC were profiled instead of sorted CD4+ and CD8+ T cells. Expanded TRB clones identified before ART initiation dominated the repertoire at all time points, although this dominance fluctuated and declined in many PLHIV after ART. A significant increase in TRB diversity was found to be associated with ART initiation, although TRB diversity was observed to remain significantly below that of transplant donor controls even after long-term ART. Because PBMC availability was limited, only the TCR beta chain was sequenced, with no alpha chain pairing. Inferences about post-ART repertoire changes are limited because no data were available on ART adherence, viral resistance or therapy changes. CDR3 length ranges in HIV repertoires were narrower than in controls, and network structure suggested an antigen-experienced repertoire with only a slight naive shift after ART.

The immunoSEQ hsTCRB v3.0 assay was used at survey level resolution to sequence the TRB variable region. TRB sequencing targeted a depth of roughly 40,000-55,000 T-cell genomes per sample. An Illumina MiSeq with a v3 150-cycle kit was used to sequence the pooled TRB libraries. As for the authors' bioinformatics: Repertoire analysis was run in R within a reproducible Nextflow workflow that covered QC, data transformation and analysis. LymphoSeq2, an R package for exploring AIRR-Seq data, was used to implement the custom analyses. A few samples yielding fewer than 5000 total TRB sequences were excluded, leaving 188 analyzed HIV repertoires. Among the approximately 180 retained HIV repertoires, 59 were collected before ART initiation and 120 to 140 were collected after ART initiation. Repertoires were downsampled to 5000 TRB nucleotide sequences, and summary statistics were averaged over 100 downsampling iterations. The analysis kept only TRB sequences whose CDR3 regions were at least seven amino acids long. Two measures captured diversity: a Shannon entropy-derived clonality score and the Gini coefficient. In repertoire networks, the top 5000 CDR3 amino acid sequences were linked whenever an edit distance of one separated two sequences. Antigen specificity groups and MHC restriction were predicted for TRB CDR3 amino acid sequences with GLIPH2. To flag known associations with CMV, EBV, HIV or tissue antigens, CDR3 amino acid sequences were compared against VDJdb and McPAS-TCR. Pre-ART, post-ART and control groups were compared with Wilcoxon signed-rank tests and Holm-Bonferroni correction. Imported from immuneACCESS, the table was reduced by TCRdb to in-frame sequences with V and J called. These copies leave out some clones; in studies compared against another copy, an unresolved V gene accounts for under half, and the cause of the remainder is not known. V, J and clone size were drawn from that table, and D and trimming were deduced from the DNA. This sample holds about 25,000 clones; approximately 90% were observed only once. Around 4% of the sample is in the top ten clones.

Participants were included only if at least one PBMC sample before ART initiation and at least two post-ART samples were available. Treatment was received in the United States of America by all participants with HIV. Before DNA extraction, cryopreserved samples containing about 0.95-10 million PBMC were thawed and washed. At the time of the earliest PBMC sample for each participant with HIV, ages ranged from about 20 to 54 years. Each participant contributed PBMC samples from 1-4 timepoints before ART initiation and 2-8 timepoints after ART initiation, with a median of 7 samples. For every participant, serial HIV viral load, CD4+ T-cell count, ART history and demographic data were obtained. A Qiagen kit on a QIAcube was used to extract genomic DNA from unsorted PBMC, with samples processed in batches of 12. V is clipped by 4 bases and J by 0 bases, and the sequence between their germline boundaries is 6 bases long. CDR1 and CDR2 are read off the germline V gene as MGHRA and YSYEKL. From the cysteine through the phenylalanine, the CDR3 covers 13 amino acids. Only the CDR3 DNA is retained, 39 bases long and in frame from the first base.

Here the chain combines TRBV4-1 and TRBJ1-1, with no confidently assigned D gene. This clonotype was obtained from a woman aged 25 to 39 with HIV. The starting material was unsorted PBMCs, obtained 1.9 years after starting antiretroviral therapy. Read as DNA, the sequence is TGCGCCAGCAGCCGCAACCTGAACACTGAAGCTTTCTTT. Translated, it reads CASSRNLNTEAFF.